These T cell receptor beta chains were read from a single sample in a study of OX40 agonist ivuxolimab in advanced cancers. TCRdb keeps only in-frame clones here, not all; method: immunoSEQ multiplex PCR. The table has approximately 79,000 clones, around 87% seen once. Sequenced here: CD4+ or CD8+ T cells sorted from blood, sampled in a trial of the OX40 agonist ivuxolimab. Receptors originate from an adult with an advanced solid tumor such as melanoma, head and neck, liver or kidney cancer. CDR3s include the opening cysteine and the closing phenylalanine or tryptophan. A D gene is named only where the DNA matches it firmly. Rows give clone size only sometimes, using once, few, many, or a class for an expanded clone.

J gene | V gene | clone size | D gene | CDR3 DNA | CDR3 protein
TRBJ2-3 | TRBV5-6 | - | - | TGTGCCAGCAGCTTCTCATCGGCAGATACGCAGTATTTT | CASSFSSADTQYF
TRBJ2-7 | TRBV30 | - | - | TGTGCCTGGAGTGATCAGGGTGGCTACGAGCAGTACTTC | CAWSDQGGYEQYF
TRBJ2-7 | TRBV30 | - | - | TGTGCCTGGGCGAGGGGAGGCGACGAGCAGTACTTC | CAWARGGDEQYF
TRBJ1-1 | TRBV6-1 | - | - | TGTGCCAGCAGTGAAGATGCGGACCCAAACACTGAAGCTTTCTTT | CASSEDADPNTEAFF
TRBJ2-5 | TRBV6-6 | - | - | TGTGCCAGCAGGCCACAGGTGCTCCAAGAGACCCAGTACTTC | CASRPQVLQETQYF
TRBJ2-7 | TRBV4-3 | once | - | TGCGCCAGCAGCCAAGATGGGCTAGGGGAGCAGTACTTC | CASSQDGLGEQYF
TRBJ2-3 | TRBV9 | once | - | TGTGCCAGCAGCAGGCAGGCCGAGGTTTCGGCAGATACGCAGTATTTT | CASSRQAEVSADTQYF
TRBJ2-2 | TRBV7-9 | - | - | TGTGCCAGCAGCTTAGCGGTCGCGAGGCACACCGGGGAGCTGTTTTTT | CASSLAVARHTGELFF
TRBJ2-1 | TRBV10-3 | - | - | TGTGCCATCAGTGAGCACGGGAATGAGCAGTTCTTC | CAISEHGNEQFF
TRBJ1-4 | TRBV6-6 | - | TRBD1 | TGTGCCAGCAGGTCCGGGACAGGGGGAAAACTGTTTTTT | CASRSGTGGKLFF
TRBJ2-1 | TRBV5-1 | - | - | TGCGCCAGCAGCTTGGGTCGGGCTCGGGATGAGCAGTTCTTC | CASSLGRARDEQFF
TRBJ2-2 | TRBV4-3 | - | TRBD1 | TGCGCCAGCAGCCAAGGGGTAGGACAGGGTGGCGGGGAGCTGTTTTTT | CASSQGVGQGGGELFF
TRBJ2-3 | TRBV7-9 | - | TRBD2 | TGTGCCAGCAGCCCAAGCGGGAGACTGACAGATACGCAGTATTTT | CASSPSGRLTDTQYF
TRBJ1-5 | TRBV7-2 | - | - | TGTGCCAGCAGCTTCGGGACGGGGAATCAGCCCCAGCATTTT | CASSFGTGNQPQHF
TRBJ1-5 | TRBV7-8 | once | - | TGTGCCAGCAGCTTAGGGCAGGGATTTAGCAATCAGCCCCAGCATTTT | CASSLGQGFSNQPQHF
TRBJ2-3 | TRBV27 | - | TRBD2 | TGTGCCAGCAGTGTACTAGCGGCCGGTAAAAGGGATACGCAGTATTTT | CASSVLAAGKRDTQYF
TRBJ2-3 | TRBV14 | - | TRBD1 | TGTGCCAGCAGCCAACGGGGACAGGGTCCACACACAGATACGCAGTATTTT | CASSQRGQGPHTDTQYF
TRBJ1-6 | TRBV18 | - | - | TGTGCCAGCTCACCAGGTCAGGGTAATTCACCCCTCCACTTT | CASSPGQGNSPLHF
TRBJ2-5 | TRBV7-3 | - | - | TGTGCCAGCAGCCCCGGGGGCACGCAGACCCAGTACTTC | CASSPGGTQTQYF
TRBJ2-2 | TRBV18 | - | TRBD1 | TGTGCCAGCTCACAGAGAATTCCGGGACAGGGGAACACCGGGGAGCTGTTTTTT | CASSQRIPGQGNTGELFF
TRBJ2-7 | TRBV27 | - | - | TGTGCCAGCAGCGGACAGCCCCTTTACGAGCAGTACTTC | CASSGQPLYEQYF
TRBJ2-7 | TRBV11-2 | - | TRBD2 | TGTGCCAGCAGCCAGGAAATAGCGGGGGCGTCCTACGAGCAGTACTTC | CASSQEIAGASYEQYF
TRBJ1-5 | TRBV30 | - | - | TGTGCCTGGAGTGTACCTGGTTGGGGTAATCAGCCCCAGCATTTT | CAWSVPGWGNQPQHF
TRBJ2-5 | TRBV30 | - | TRBD2 | TGTGCCTGGGACGGCGGGGGGAAGACCCAGTACTTC | CAWDGGGKTQYF
TRBJ2-1 | TRBV6-5 | - | TRBD2 | TGTGCCAGCAGTTACAGGCAAGGGACTAGCGGAGAGCAGTTCTTC | CASSYRQGTSGEQFF
TRBJ2-3 | TRBV11-2 | - | - | TGTGCCAGCAGCAAGGACTACTCCCTAATCGACACGGGCACAGATACGCAGTATTTT | CASSKDYSLIDTGTDTQYF
TRBJ1-4 | TRBV23-1 | - | TRBD1 | TGCGCCAGCAGTCAATTGGCAGGGGGTAATGAAAAACTGTTTTTT | CASSQLAGGNEKLFF
TRBJ2-6 | TRBV5-1 | - | - | TGCGCCAGCAGCCTGGGAGATCACGTGGGGGGGCCCTCTGGGGCCAACGTCCTGACTTTC | CASSLGDHVGGPSGANVLTF
TRBJ2-7 | TRBV5-1 | - | - | TGCGCCAGCAGCTTTCAGCGAGGTTCCTACGAGCAGTACTTC | CASSFQRGSYEQYF
TRBJ1-2 | TRBV30 | - | - | TGTGCCTGGAGTGAGGTGTACTATGGCTACACCTTC | CAWSEVYYGYTF
TRBJ2-7 | TRBV6-4 | - | TRBD2 | TGTGCCAGCAGTGGACTAGCGGGAGACAACTACGAGCAGTACTTC | CASSGLAGDNYEQYF
TRBJ2-2 | TRBV27 | - | - | TGTGCCAGCAGTTTAGATAGGGACACCGGGGAGCTGTTTTTT | CASSLDRDTGELFF
TRBJ2-7 | TRBV19 | - | - | TGTGCCAGTAGTTTTCAGACAGGCCAAGTTGGCTACGAGCAGTACTTC | CASSFQTGQVGYEQYF
TRBJ2-7 | TRBV30 | - | - | TGTGCCTGGAAACTCGGACTCTCCTACGAGCAGTACTTC | CAWKLGLSYEQYF
TRBJ2-6 | TRBV6-1 | once | - | TGTGCCAGCAGTGTGGGTCCGTCTGGGGCCAACGTCCTGACTTTC | CASSVGPSGANVLTF
TRBJ1-3 | TRBV6-6 | - | TRBD1 | TGTGCCAGCAGCCCGGACAGGGCGTCAGGAAACACCATATATTTT | CASSPDRASGNTIYF
TRBJ2-6 | TRBV5-6 | once | - | TGTGCCAGCAGCTTGCTCAGGGGCTCTGGGGCCAACGTCCTGACTTTC | CASSLLRGSGANVLTF
TRBJ1-1 | TRBV7-2 | - | TRBD1 | TGTGCCAGCAGCTACAGGGGAAGGAACACTGAAGCTTTCTTT | CASSYRGRNTEAFF
TRBJ2-7 | TRBV18 | once | TRBD2 | TGTGCCAGCTCCCTCAGCGGGAGGGCCCTCCACGAGCAGTACTTC | CASSLSGRALHEQYF
TRBJ1-1 | TRBV18 | - | - | TGTGCCAGCTCGTCGGGGCCTAAGAACACTGAAGCTTTCTTT | CASSSGPKNTEAFF
TRBJ2-1 | TRBV7-3 | - | TRBD2 | TGTGCCAGCAGCTCATCCCCGACTAGCGGTGAGCAGTTCTTC | CASSSSPTSGEQFF
TRBJ1-2 | TRBV29-1 | - | - | TGCAGCGTTGAAGATCGTGGCGGCTACACCTTC | CSVEDRGGYTF
TRBJ1-5 | TRBV28 | - | - | TGTGCCAGCAGTTACGGTTTCAGCAGGATCGGGCAGCCCCAGCATTTT | CASSYGFSRIGQPQHF
TRBJ2-2 | TRBV29-1 | - | TRBD1 | TGCTCGGGGCAGGGGGCGGTCGCCGGGGAGCTGTTTTTT | CSGQGAVAGELFF
TRBJ2-1 | TRBV5-4 | - | TRBD2 | TGTGCCAGCAGCCCGCCCCCCGGGACTAGCGGGAGAAATGAGCAGTTCTTC | CASSPPPGTSGRNEQFF